The sequence of this TCR beta chain was determined in a study of shared clonotypes between healthy human individuals. Repertoires were generated with immunoSEQ multiplex PCR, while TCRdb's copy carries only in-frame clones and drops some. The sample yields 2.3 million or so clones, approximately 93% seen once. The CDR3 sequence is 14 residues long. This sequence was found in a man between 18 and 29 years old in good health. Some clones in this sample may be carry-over from other donors' samples. The genes are TRBV21-1 and TRBJ2-2; the DNA was not used to check the table's D call, TRBD2. TRBV21-1 is a pseudogene. Sequencing used naive CD4+ T cells from PBMCs. As for subset: CD45RA+ positively selected. The CDR3 region is CASSTGGFTGELFF. CDR3 nucleotides: TGTGCCAGCAGCACCGGAGGGTTTACCGGGGAGCTGTTTTTT.